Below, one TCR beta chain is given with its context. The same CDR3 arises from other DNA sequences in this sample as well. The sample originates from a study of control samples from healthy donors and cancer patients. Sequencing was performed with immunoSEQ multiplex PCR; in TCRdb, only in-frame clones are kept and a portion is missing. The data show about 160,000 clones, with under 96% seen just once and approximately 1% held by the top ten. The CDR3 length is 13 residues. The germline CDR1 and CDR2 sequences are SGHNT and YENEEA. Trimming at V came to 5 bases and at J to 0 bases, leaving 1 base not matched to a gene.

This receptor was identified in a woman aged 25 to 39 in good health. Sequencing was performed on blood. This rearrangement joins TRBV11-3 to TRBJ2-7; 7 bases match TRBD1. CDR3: CASSHRGSYEQYF. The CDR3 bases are TGTGCCAGCAGCCACAGGGGCTCCTACGAGCAGTACTTC.